The 21 T cell receptor beta chains listed next were all sequenced from one sample in a study of identifying expanded T cells in peripheral blood. Generated by immunoSEQ multiplex PCR, the TCRdb table keeps only in-frame clones and is missing some. The repertoire holds more than 95,000 clones, more than 75% seen once, with about 3.1% in the top ten. The material sequenced was blood. These receptors all come from a person aged 18 to 75 in good health.

V gene TRBV11-1 combines with J gene TRBJ1-4; the D gene is possibly TRBD1 (5 bases). The CDR3 is 14 residues long. Germline V CDR1 and CDR2: SGHAT, FQDESV (reference sequence). Trimming removed 5 bases at V and 7 bases at J, with 14 bases between. The CDR3 region is CASSPQGEGEKLFF. CDR3 bases: TGTGCCAGCAGCCCTCAGGGAGAGGGTGAAAAACTGTTTTTT.

This clone was observed a handful of times. V usage is TRBV5-1 and J usage is TRBJ2-1; perhaps D is TRBD1 or TRBD2 (7 bases each). The CDR3 is 15 residues long. Germline V gene sequence: CDR1 SGHRS, CDR2 YFSETQ. Trimming stripped 1 base from V and 2 bases from J, with 10 bases between. CDR3 nucleotide sequence: TGCGCCAGCAGCTTGCAGGGGGGGACCTACAATGAGCAGTTCTTC. This gives the protein CASSLQGGTYNEQFF.

J is TRBJ2-2 and V is TRBV5-6, with D unresolved. This CDR3 is 13 amino acids long. From germline, CDR1 is SGHDT and CDR2 YYEEEE. The V gene lost 5 bases and the J gene lost 0 bases, with 5 bases spanning the gap. This CDR3 is CASRQTNTGELFF. The CDR3 nucleotides read TGTGCCAGCAGACAGACGAACACCGGGGAGCTGTTTTTT.

This chain links TRBV25-1 with TRBJ2-3, with a tentative D call TRBD2 (6 bases). The V gene's germline CDR1 is MGHDK and CDR2 SYGVNS. Trimming stripped 5 bases from V and 4 bases from J, with 16 bases between. The CDR3 totals 15 residues. The CDR3 sequence is CASSPGPSGADTQYF. The CDR3 DNA reads as TGTGCCAGCAGTCCCGGCCCCTCGGGGGCAGATACGCAGTATTTT.

In this sample, this clone turned up a few times. This chain connects TRBV7-2 to TRBJ1-6; D is ambiguous. Germline values: CDR1 SGHTA, CDR2 FQGNSA. V was cut by 4 bases and J by 7 bases, with 5 bases left in between. The CDR3 is 12 residues long. The chain's CDR3 is CASSSMNSPLHF. In nucleotides, the CDR3 is TGTGCCAGCAGCTCGATGAATTCACCCCTCCACTTT.

V gene TRBV7-2 combines with J gene TRBJ2-1, with a weak D call TRBD1 (5 bases). The germline CDR1 and CDR2 sequences are SGHTA and FQGNSA. The CDR3 has 11 residues. V dropped 5 bases and J dropped 10 bases, with 9 bases sitting between them. The CDR3 coding sequence is TGTGCCAGCAGCGCCCACAGGGAGCAGTTCTTC. Its translation: CASSAHREQFF.

This chain connects TRBV18 to TRBJ1-1; TRBD1 is a possible D gene (5 bases). The CDR3 length is 17 residues. The ends were cut back, 5 bases at V and 1 base at J, with 20 bases in the middle. Per germline, CDR1 KGHSH and CDR2 LQKENI. In DNA, the CDR3 is TGTGCCAGCTCATCTTCCGGACCGGGACGGAGGAACACTGAAGCTTTCTTT. Its translation: CASSSSGPGRRNTEAFF.

V is TRBV6-5 and J is TRBJ1-2, with TRBD1 identical over 7 bases. Germline V gene data show CDR1 as MNHEY and CDR2 as SVGAGI. There are 14 residues in the CDR3. Trimming removed 6 bases from V and 3 bases from J; junction bases left unmatched: 7. This CDR3 is CASRSRGQHYGYTF. The CDR3, as DNA: TGTGCCAGCAGATCCAGGGGACAGCACTATGGCTACACCTTC.

The rearrangement uses TRBV7-2 and TRBJ1-1, with D perhaps TRBD1 (5 bases). The CDR3 sequence is 15 residues long. CDR1 SGHTA and CDR2 FQGNSA come from the germline V gene. V was trimmed by 5 bases and J by 1 base, leaving 14 bases between them. The CDR3 here is CASSRPGLQNTEAFF. CDR3 nucleotide sequence: TGTGCCAGCAGCCGCCCGGGACTGCAGAACACTGAAGCTTTCTTT.

On this clone itself: This CDR3 fails to terminate in the conserved phenylalanine or tryptophan, so it likely reflects a read error. The V gene is TRBV7-2, the J gene TRBJ1-1; D unresolved. The CDR3 is 13 amino acids. The germline CDR1 and CDR2 sequences are SGHTA and FQGNSA. The V gene lost 2 bases and the J gene lost 1 base, with 5 bases spanning the gap. This CDR3 is CASSLLANTEAFS. The DNA for the CDR3 is TGTGCCAGCAGCTTATTAGCGAACACTGAAGCTTTCTCT.

This clone was recorded once. The CDR3 protein is CASSPGTVLGETQYF. CDR3 sequence (DNA): TGTGCCAGCAGCCCCGGGACAGTTTTGGGAGAGACCCAGTACTTC. V usage is TRBV9 and J usage is TRBJ2-5, with 7 bases matching TRBD1. There are 15 residues in the CDR3. The germline V gene encodes CDR1 SGDLS and CDR2 YYNGEE. After removal of 4 bases from V and 4 bases from J, the junction contained 10 bases not matched to a gene.

V gene TRBV9 combines with J gene TRBJ1-5, with TRBD1 identical over 7 bases. CDR1 is SGDLS and CDR2 is YYNGEE in the germline V gene. The CDR3 has 13 amino acids. Trimming removed 4 bases from V and 7 bases from J; junction bases left unmatched: 5. The CDR3, as DNA: TGTGCCAGCAGCTCAGGGGGGGGACAGCCCCAGCATTTT. Its protein is CASSSGGGQPQHF.

The chain recombines TRBV27 with TRBJ2-3; D uncertain. The CDR3 totals 13 residues. Germline assignment: CDR1 MNHEY and CDR2 SMNVEV (reference sequence). V was shortened by 2 bases and J by 2 bases, with 5 bases between the two germline ends. CDR3: CASSLQSTDTQYF. The CDR3, as DNA: TGTGCCAGCAGTTTACAATCCACAGATACGCAGTATTTT.

The chain couples TRBV7-9 to TRBJ2-1; possibly TRBD2 for D (5 bases). The ends were cut back, 1 base at V and 6 bases at J, with 10 bases in the middle. The CDR3 runs to 14 residues. CDR1 SEHNR and CDR2 FQNEAQ come from the germline V gene (reference sequence). The CDR3 spells CASSLVNGVNEQFF. In DNA, the CDR3 is TGTGCCAGCAGCTTAGTTAACGGGGTCAATGAGCAGTTCTTC.

CDR3 DNA sequence: TGTGCCAGCAGCGTCCGACAGCCTGATAATGAAAAACTGTTTTTT. Encoded protein: CASSVRQPDNEKLFF. V and J are TRBV2 and TRBJ1-4; a weak D match, TRBD1 (5 bases). Deletions cut 6 bases from V and 4 bases from J, with 15 bases between. Germline CDR1 reads SNHLY; CDR2 reads FYNNEI. The CDR3 covers 15 residues.

V and J are TRBV10-2 and TRBJ2-1; D may be TRBD1 (5 bases). V was pared by 8 bases and J by 1 base, with 18 bases between. This CDR3 has 16 amino acids. The germline V gene encodes CDR1 WSHSY and CDR2 SAAADI. CDR3: CASLSGRGLSYNEQFF. CDR3 sequence (DNA): TGCGCCAGCCTCTCCGGAAGGGGCCTTTCCTACAATGAGCAGTTCTTC.

The CDR3 region is CAISSTGDGYTF. The CDR3 nucleotides are TGTGCCATCAGTTCCACAGGGGATGGCTACACCTTC. The V gene is TRBV10-3, the J gene TRBJ1-2; TRBD1 aligns across 7 bases. The CDR3 length is 12 residues. Germline assignment: CDR1 ENHRY and CDR2 SYGVKD. Losses at the gene ends were 5 bases for V and 6 bases for J; bases not matched to a gene: 3.

This clone was found a few times. The gene calls are TRBV7-2 and TRBJ1-5; D is uncertain. V shed 1 base and J shed 3 bases, with 7 bases lying between them. In germline, CDR1 is SGHTA, CDR2 FQGNSA. The CDR3 runs to 14 residues. This CDR3 reads CASSLVGPNQPQHF. Here the CDR3 DNA reads TGTGCCAGCAGCTTAGTTGGTCCCAATCAGCCCCAGCATTTT.

This clone was seen a single time. The V call is TRBV6-6, the J call TRBJ2-5; 9 bases line up with TRBD1. The germline gives CDR1 MNHNY, CDR2 SVGAGI (reference sequence). The CDR3 loop spans 14 amino acids. After removal of 4 bases from V and 2 bases from J, the junction contained 2 bases not matched to a gene. The CDR3 DNA reads as TGTGCCAGCAGTTTGACAGGGGGGCAAGAGACCCAGTACTTC. Translation gives CASSLTGGQETQYF.

The chain uses TRBV5-1 and TRBJ1-1; D ambiguous. Germline values: CDR1 SGHRS, CDR2 YFSETQ. The CDR3 contains 16 residues. The V and J ends lost 2 bases and 4 bases respectively, with 18 bases between them. CDR3 in amino acids: CASSFAGLMRGTEAFF. CDR3 nucleotide sequence: TGCGCCAGCAGCTTCGCGGGATTAATGCGGGGCACTGAAGCTTTCTTT.

The chain combines TRBV1 with TRBJ2-7; TRBD2, as called in the table, went unchecked against the DNA. TRBV1 represents a pseudogene. The CDR3 loop spans 19 amino acids. The CDR3 DNA reads as TGCACCAGCAGCCAAGATACCCCTCGAAGGCTAGCGGGGGTAAACGAGCAGTACTTC. It codes for CTSSQDTPRRLAGVNEQYF.